This T cell receptor (beta chain) was profiled in a study of blood T cell repertoires in COVID-19. Study as a whole: Spain, Italy and the United States supplied samples that represented acute and convalescent COVID-19. PBMCs, B-cell-depleted T cells, or T cells provided the cDNA or gDNA that made up the material.

In Cohort 3, a recovered donor had either two negative PCRs, clearance, or symptom resolution. The assay was immunoSEQ multiplex PCR, and TCRdb's table has in-frame clones only and misses some. The sample records fewer than 250,000 clones, roughly 84% being singletons. Material for sequencing was PBMCs or T cells enriched from blood (not recorded which). This TCR was recovered from a woman aged 40-49 years who had recovered from COVID-19.

CDR3 bases: TGTGCCAGTAGTAAGGCCCCGGGACAGGGGATCGGGGAGCTGTTTTTT. This translates into CASSKAPGQGIGELFF. The chain couples TRBV19 to TRBJ2-2; the match to TRBD1 covers 10 bases. CDR1 and CDR2 from the germline V gene are LNHDA and SQIVND (reference sequence). V was clipped by 4 bases and J by 7 bases; unmatched bases: 9. The CDR3 runs to 16 residues.